The entry below gives a single TCR beta chain sequence along with its context. Its antigen is not identified. One end of the junction is discordant with germline, which a read error may explain. This sample was taken from a study of cytomegalovirus exposure and HLA in healthy donors. General study findings and limits: Productive status was seen about 87% or about 30% of the time for most TCR beta V segments in an earlier analysis. Differences between HLA loci emerged in a later analysis of TCR association rates, with DRB1 most and HLA-C fewest. As was reported, the HLA-A and HLA-B alleles of most subjects were accurately predicted from TCR beta sequences.

Germline CDR1 GTSNPN, CDR2 SVGIG (reference sequence). The CDR3 runs to 14 residues. All the people who gave samples were healthy bone marrow donors. With 60 Vbeta and 13 Jbeta primers, the PCR was carried out. Some clones are missing from TCRdb's copy, which holds only in-frame ones; the method was immunoSEQ multiplex PCR. Listed are tens of thousands of clones; roughly 5.9% falls within the top ten. This chain connects TRBV30 to TRBJ2-3, with a possible D match to TRBD2 (6 bases). The clonotype comes from a human donor in good health. The sample taken for sequencing was PBMCs. The CDR3 bases are TGTGCCTGGACCGGGGGTGTAGGCACAGATAAGCAGTATTTT. As protein: CAWTGGVGTDKQYF.